The clone carrying this TCR beta chain appeared once. Antigen unknown. The data stem from a study of siplizumab effects on memory and regulatory T cells. The germline V and J ends were trimmed by 1 base and 5 bases, with 14 bases remaining between them. This CDR3 comprises 16 residues. The V gene's germline CDR1 is MGHRA and CDR2 YSYEKL. TCRdb's table, derived via immunoSEQ multiplex PCR, lists solely in-frame clones and lacks some. Of roughly 100,000 clones detected, about 93% appear once; the ten largest clones hold around 0.3%. Findings and caveats of the study: Alloreactive CD4+ clones that could be mapped were on average around 70% Treg-derived with siplizumab, against less than 30% in controls. Naive T cells were seen as more diverse than memory cells and as major alloresponse contributors.

This clonotype originated in a human donor in good health. Sequenced material: CD4+ T cells sorted from blood. This rearrangement joins TRBV4-1 to TRBJ2-2, with D unclear. The CDR3 coding sequence is TGCGCCAGCAGCCAAGGAGTTCGTAGTAGGACCGGGGAGCTGTTTTTT. Translation: CASSQGVRSRTGELFF.